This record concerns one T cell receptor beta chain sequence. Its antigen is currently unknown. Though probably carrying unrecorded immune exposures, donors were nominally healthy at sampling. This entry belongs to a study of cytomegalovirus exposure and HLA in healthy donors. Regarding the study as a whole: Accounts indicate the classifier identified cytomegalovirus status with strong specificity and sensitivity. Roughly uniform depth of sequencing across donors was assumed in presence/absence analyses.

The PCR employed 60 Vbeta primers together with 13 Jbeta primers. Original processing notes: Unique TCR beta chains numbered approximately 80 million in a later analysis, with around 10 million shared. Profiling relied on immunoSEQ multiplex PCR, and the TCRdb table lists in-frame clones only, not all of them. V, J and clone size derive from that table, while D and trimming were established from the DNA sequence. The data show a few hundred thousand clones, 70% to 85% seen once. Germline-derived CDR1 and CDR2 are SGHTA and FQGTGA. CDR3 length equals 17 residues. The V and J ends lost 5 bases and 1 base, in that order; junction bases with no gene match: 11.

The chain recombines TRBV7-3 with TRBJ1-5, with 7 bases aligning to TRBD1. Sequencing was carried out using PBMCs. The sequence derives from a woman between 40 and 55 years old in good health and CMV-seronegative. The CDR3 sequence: CASSKSNRGGSNQPQHF. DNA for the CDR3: TGTGCCAGCAGCAAGAGTAACAGGGGCGGGAGCAATCAGCCCCAGCATTTT.